This T cell receptor (beta chain) was captured by sequencing in a study of blood T cell repertoires in COVID-19. Study-level background: Nucleic acid was either cDNA or gDNA, and it came from T cells, B-cell-depleted T cells, or PBMCs.

The data were produced by immunoSEQ multiplex PCR, yet TCRdb's version contains in-frame clones alone and is incomplete. Of around 30,000 clones listed, roughly three quarters are singletons. Germline values: CDR1 SGHRS, CDR2 YFSETQ. The V gene lost 2 bases and the J gene lost 0 bases, with 15 bases spanning the gap. CDR3 length: 17 amino acids. The sequence was obtained from a human donor in a cohort sampled during active COVID-19. This chain connects TRBV5-1 to TRBJ1-3; D perhaps matches TRBD1 (6 bases). The sequenced sample was peripheral blood. The CDR3 sequence is CASSFSTGQSSGNTIYF. For the CDR3, the DNA is TGCGCCAGCAGCTTCTCGACAGGCCAGAGCTCTGGAAACACCATATATTTT.